This TCR beta chain stems from a study of T cell changes during pregnancy in multiple sclerosis (dated by TCRdb to the late 2010s). With respect to the entire study: The study looked at changes in the T cell repertoire across pregnancy in women with multiple sclerosis.

The library was obtained by the immunoSEQ multiplex PCR assay. Entries here come from immuneACCESS through TCRdb and include only in-frame sequences with V and J called. Some clones fail to appear in such tables; in the studies checked, an unresolved V gene covers under half of the shortfall, and the cause of the remainder is unknown. The sample table shows some 31,000 clones, and about 89% are seen once. The ten top clones hold 6.9% of the sample. About this clone itself: Its specific antigen is unknown. No per-base quality is available; no much larger clone lies one base away.

The CDR3 spans 16 residues, from the cysteine through the phenylalanine. CDR3 DNA is the only sequence kept; it has 48 bases, read in frame from the first base. According to the germline V gene (reference sequence), CDR1 reads SEHNR and CDR2 reads FQNEAQ. V is clipped by 3 bases and J by 1 base, and the sequence between their germline boundaries is 13 bases long. The specimen was CD8+ T cells from peripheral blood mononuclear cells, collected in the second trimester of pregnancy. The rearrangement joined TRBV7-9 to TRBJ1-3, with a weak D call of TRBD1 (5 bases match). This TCR was sampled from a female donor with multiple sclerosis, enrolled in a pregnancy study. CDR3 region: CASSFWAGKSGNTIYF. The sequenced DNA is TGTGCCAGCAGCTTTTGGGCAGGGAAGTCTGGAAACACCATATATTTT. Full variable domain (CDR3 extended with the reference TRBV7-9 and TRBJ1-3 proteins): DTGVSQNPRHKITKRGQNVTFRCDPISEHNRLYWYRQTLGQGPEFLTYFQNEAQLEKSRLLSDRFSAERPKGSFSTLEIQRTEQGDSAMYLCASSFWAGKSGNTIYFGEGSWLTVV.